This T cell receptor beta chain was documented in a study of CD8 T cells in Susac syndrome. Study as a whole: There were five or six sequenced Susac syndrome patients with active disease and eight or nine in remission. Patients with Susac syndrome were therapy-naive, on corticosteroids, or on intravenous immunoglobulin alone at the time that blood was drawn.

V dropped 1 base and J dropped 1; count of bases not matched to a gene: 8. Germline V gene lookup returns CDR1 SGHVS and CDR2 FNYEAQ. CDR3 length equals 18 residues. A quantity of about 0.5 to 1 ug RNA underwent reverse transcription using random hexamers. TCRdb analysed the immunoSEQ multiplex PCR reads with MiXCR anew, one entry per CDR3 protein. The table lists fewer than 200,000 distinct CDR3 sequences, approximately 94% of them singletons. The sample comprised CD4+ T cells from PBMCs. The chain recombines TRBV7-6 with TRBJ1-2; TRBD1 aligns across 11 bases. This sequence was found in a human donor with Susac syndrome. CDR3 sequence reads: CASSLGPAGQGGNYGYTF. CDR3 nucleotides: TGTGCCAGCAGCTTAGGTCCAGCGGGACAGGGGGGTAACTATGGCTACACCTTC.